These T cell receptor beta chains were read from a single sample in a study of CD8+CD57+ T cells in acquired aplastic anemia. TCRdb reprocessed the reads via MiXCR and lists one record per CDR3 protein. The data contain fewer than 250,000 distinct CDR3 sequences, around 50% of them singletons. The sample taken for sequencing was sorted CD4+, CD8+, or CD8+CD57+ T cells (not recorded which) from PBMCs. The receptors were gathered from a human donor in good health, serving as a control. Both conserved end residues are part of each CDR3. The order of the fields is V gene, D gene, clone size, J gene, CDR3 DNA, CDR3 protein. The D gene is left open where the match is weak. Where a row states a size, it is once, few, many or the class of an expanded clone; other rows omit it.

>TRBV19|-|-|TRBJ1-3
TGTGCCAGTAATCCAGGGACACAACACACCATATATTTT
CASNPGTQHTIYF
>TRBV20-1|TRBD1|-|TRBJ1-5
TGCAGTGCTAACCGGACAGGGGTGCGCAATCAGCCCCAGCATTTT
CSANRTGVRNQPQHF
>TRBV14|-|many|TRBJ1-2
TGTGCCAGCAGCCAAACAGGGTACGGCTACACCTTC
CASSQTGYGYTF
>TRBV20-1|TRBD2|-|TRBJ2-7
TGCAGTGCTAAGGGGAGGGGAGCCCACGAGCAGTACTTC
CSAKGRGAHEQYF
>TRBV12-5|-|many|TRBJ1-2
TGTGCTAGTGGCCTGACGGCCACCTATGGCTACACCTTC
CASGLTATYGYTF
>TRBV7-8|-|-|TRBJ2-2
TGTGCCAGCAGCTCCGATATATCCGGGGAGCTGTTTTTT
CASSSDISGELFF
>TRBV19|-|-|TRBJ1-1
TGTGCCAGTATCTACATGAACACTGAAGCTTTCTTT
CASIYMNTEAFF
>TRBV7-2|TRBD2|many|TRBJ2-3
TGTGCCAGCAGCTTAGAAGCGGGGGAGGCAGATACGCAGTATTTT
CASSLEAGEADTQYF
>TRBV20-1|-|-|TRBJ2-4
TGCAGTGCTACCCCGGGACCGGAGGTTCAGTACTTC
CSATPGPEVQYF
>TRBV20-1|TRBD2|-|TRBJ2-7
TGCAGTGCTAGCAGTCAGCCAGGACTAGCCCTGTACGAGCAGTACTTC
CSASSQPGLALYEQYF
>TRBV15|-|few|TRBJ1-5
TGTGCCACCAGCATGGGGGACCTTAGCAATCAGCCCCAGCATTTT
CATSMGDLSNQPQHF
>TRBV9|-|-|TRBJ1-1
TGCGCCAGCAGCAGGGACGGTTTCTTT
CASSRDGFF
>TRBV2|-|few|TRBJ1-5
TGTGCCAGCAGTGTTGGTAGCGTGGGTCAGCCCCAGCATTTT
CASSVGSVGQPQHF
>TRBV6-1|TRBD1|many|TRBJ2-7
TGTGCCAGCAGTACAACGGGACAGGGGTACGAGCAGTACTTC
CASSTTGQGYEQYF